Reported below is one T cell receptor beta chain. This CDR3 comprises 13 residues. Trimming took off 3 bases at V and 4 bases at J, with 10 bases between the two ends. Germline CDR1 is MNHEY and CDR2 is SMNVEV (reference sequence). This record comes from a study of T cell changes during pregnancy in multiple sclerosis. Clones were sequenced by immunoSEQ multiplex PCR, and TCRdb holds only the in-frame ones, with some missing. The data hold 26,000 or so clones, with approximately 90% observed a single time. The V and J genes are TRBV27 and TRBJ2-7; D is perhaps TRBD2 (6 bases). Sequenced material: peripheral blood, taken in the first trimester of pregnancy. The TCR originated in a female donor in good health, enrolled as a control in a pregnancy study. CDR3 sequence: CASSFTSRYEQYF. The CDR3 DNA reads as TGTGCCAGCAGTTTTACTAGCCGGTACGAGCAGTACTTC.